These 21 T cell receptor beta chains share one sample of origin, sequenced in a study of T cell repertoires in cytomegalovirus infection. No antigen has been identified for these receptors. MiXCR, applied by TCRdb to the reads, yields one record per CDR3 protein. Of some 940,000 distinct CDR3 sequences in the sample, roughly 30% are singletons; the top ten hold around 15%. This sample comprised cultured CD8+ T cells from PBMCs, obtained from culture after CMV antigen stimulation. The receptor set was obtained from a human donor in good health (CMV status not recorded). Some clones in this sample may be carry-over from other donors' samples.

This clonotype was seen a handful of times. V gene TRBV2 combines with J gene TRBJ1-2; 7 bases align to TRBD1. Losses at the gene ends were 9 bases for V and 5 bases for J; bases not matched to a gene: 15. The CDR3 runs to 15 residues. Germline CDR1 is SNHLY and CDR2 is FYNNEI. The CDR3 here is CARTRTGPREYGYTF. The CDR3 coding sequence is TGTGCCAGAACCCGGACAGGCCCCAGGGAGTATGGCTACACCTTC.

This clonotype was seen more than once but under ten times. The chain joins TRBV27 to TRBJ2-1, with TRBD2 as a possible D gene (5 bases). The CDR3 consists of 15 residues. V dropped 5 bases and J dropped 1 base, with 12 bases sitting between them. Looked up from germline, CDR1 is MNHEY and CDR2 is SMNVEV (reference sequence). DNA of the CDR3: TGTGCCAGCAGTGCGCGGGCCCTGTCCTACAATGAGCAGTTCTTC. Amino acid sequence: CASSARALSYNEQFF.

This clonotype was recorded once. The chain is built from TRBV12-3 or TRBV12-4 and TRBJ2-3, with D possibly matching TRBD2 (7 bases). The CDR3 loop spans 14 amino acids. V was pared by 10 bases and J by 2 bases, with 16 bases between. The CDR3 nucleotides read TGTGCCACCCTGGGGGGGGGGGCCACAGATACGCAGTATTTT. Translating gives CATLGGGATDTQYF.

The table lists this clonotype with many counts. The V and J genes are TRBV7-2 and TRBJ1-2, with TRBD1 identical over 8 bases. Germline-derived CDR1 and CDR2 are SGHTA and FQGNSA. V was pared by 1 base and J by 2 bases, with 3 bases of the junction left unmatched. The CDR3 consists of 15 residues. Written as DNA, the CDR3 is TGTGCCAGCAGCTTAGAAAGACAGGGGAACTATGGCTACACCTTC. As protein: CASSLERQGNYGYTF.

The chain recombines TRBV6-6 with TRBJ1-1; D gene unclear. This CDR3 is 15 amino acids long. Germline CDR1 reads MNHNY; CDR2 reads SVGAGI (reference sequence). The germline V and J ends were trimmed by 2 bases and 4 bases, with 14 bases remaining between them. The CDR3 DNA sequence: TGTGCCAGCAGTTACAAGGCGGGAATCGGCACTGAAGCTTTCTTT. As protein: CASSYKAGIGTEAFF.

This chain links TRBV5-1 with TRBJ2-5, with D maybe TRBD1 (6 bases). Trimming cost V 4 bases and J 5 bases, with 15 bases left between them. This CDR3 is 14 amino acids long. CDR1 and CDR2 (germline): SGHRS, YFSETQ. CDR3 protein: CASSPDSWLETQYF. The CDR3 DNA follows: TGCGCCAGCAGCCCGGACAGTTGGCTGGAGACCCAGTACTTC.

V gene TRBV5-1 combines with J gene TRBJ2-2; the match to TRBD1 covers 8 bases. This CDR3 comprises 15 residues. The V gene end was trimmed by 4 bases and the J gene end by 3 bases; junction bases not matched to a gene: 5. CDR1 is SGHRS, CDR2 YFSETQ, per germline. CDR3 in DNA: TGCGCCAGCAGCGTGGGACAGGCTCACACCGGGGAGCTGTTTTTT. As protein: CASSVGQAHTGELFF.

The rearrangement joins TRBV10-3 to TRBJ1-1; D remains unclear. The germline V and J ends were trimmed by 3 bases and 1 base, with 3 bases remaining between them. Per the germline V gene, CDR1 is ENHRY and CDR2 is SYGVKD. The CDR3 totals 12 residues. Here the CDR3 reads CAISEWNTEAFF. CDR3 in DNA: TGTGCCATCAGTGAATGGAACACTGAAGCTTTCTTT.

Concerning this clonotype itself: Relative to the germline gene, one junction end is altered; a read error may explain this. This chain links TRBV12-3 or TRBV12-4 with TRBJ2-3; D possibly corresponds to TRBD2 (5 bases). The CDR3 consists of 17 residues. The CDR3 here is CANSRHISRDRADTQYF. The DNA for the CDR3 is TGTGCCAACAGTCGCCATATTTCCCGGGATCGGGCAGATACGCAGTATTTT.

The V gene is TRBV11-2, the J gene TRBJ2-3, with a possible D match to TRBD1 (5 bases). This CDR3 region has 16 residues. Deletions cut 7 bases from V and 3 bases from J, with 20 bases between. Looked up from germline, CDR1 is SGHAT and CDR2 is FQNNGV. The CDR3 DNA reads as TGTGCCAGCACCAAGATCAAGGGGCTCTTTACAGATACGCAGTATTTT. Protein product: CASTKIKGLFTDTQYF.

This clonotype occurred a few times. The CDR3 bases are TGTGCCAGCAGTTTATCAGGGTGGAATGAGCAGTTCTTC. It translates to CASSLSGWNEQFF. The chain employs TRBV12-3 or TRBV12-4 and TRBJ2-1, with D possibly TRBD1 on 5 matching bases. V lost 2 bases, J lost 7 bases, and 9 bases lay in between. This CDR3 comprises 13 residues.

The chain has TRBV27 and TRBJ2-1; no definite D call. This CDR3 is built from 16 residues. V gave up 5 bases and J gave up 3 bases, with 17 bases separating them. Germline CDR1 and CDR2: MNHEY and SMNVEV (reference sequence). CDR3: CASSRITSNYYNEQFF. Written as DNA, the CDR3 is TGTGCCAGCAGTAGGATAACCTCAAATTACTACAATGAGCAGTTCTTC.

The rearrangement links TRBV15 to TRBJ2-5; 7 bases fit TRBD2. The CDR3 totals 15 residues. V lost 5 bases to trimming and J lost 6 bases; unmatched junction nucleotides: 12. From germline, CDR1 is LNHNV and CDR2 YYDKDF (reference sequence). The CDR3 region is CATSVGLEVPQTQYF. CDR3 in DNA: TGTGCCACCAGCGTCGGACTAGAGGTGCCTCAGACCCAGTACTTC.

This rearrangement joins TRBV27 to TRBJ1-1, with D possibly matching TRBD1 (5 bases). The V gene lost 0 bases and the J gene lost 3 bases, with 14 bases spanning the gap. The V gene's germline CDR1 is MNHEY and CDR2 SMNVEV (reference sequence). The CDR3 consists of 16 residues. The CDR3 is CASSLSVGELDTEAFF. In DNA form, the CDR3 reads TGTGCCAGCAGTTTATCGGTGGGGGAATTGGACACTGAAGCTTTCTTT.

This clonotype was recorded at least ten times. The chain links TRBV7-6 to TRBJ2-7; perhaps D is TRBD1 or TRBD2 (5 bases each). CDR3 size: 15 residues. In germline, CDR1 is SGHVS, CDR2 FNYEAQ. V was pared by 7 bases and J by 4 bases, with 20 bases between. The CDR3 is CASTEGPGTTYEQYF. For the CDR3, the DNA is TGTGCCAGCACCGAAGGTCCCGGGACGACGTACGAGCAGTACTTC. Full variable domain (remainder filled in from reference TRBV7-6 and TRBJ2-7): GAGVSQSPRYKVTKRGQDVALRCDPISGHVSLYWYRQALGQGPEFLTYFNYEAQQDKSGLPNDRFSAERPEGSISTLTIQRTEQRDSAMYRCASTEGPGTTYEQYFGPGTRLTVT.

This clonotype was seen only a few times. The V gene is TRBV11-3, the J gene TRBJ2-2; 7 bases map to TRBD1. CDR1 and CDR2 (germline): SGHNT, YENEEA. V trimming: 5 bases; J trimming: 3 bases; junction bases outside the gene matches: 9. The CDR3 runs to 16 residues. Here the CDR3 reads CASSLAGQGDTGELFF. Written as DNA, the CDR3 is TGTGCCAGCAGCCTGGCGGGTCAGGGGGACACCGGGGAGCTGTTTTTT.

The CDR3 DNA sequence: TGTGCCAGCAGTGAATTGGGAAGGACCTACGAGCAGTACTTC. Amino acids: CASSELGRTYEQYF. This chain links TRBV6-1 with TRBJ2-7; D remains ambiguous. This CDR3 comprises 14 residues. CDR1 is MNHNS and CDR2 is SASEGT in the germline V gene. V was trimmed by 2 bases and J by 2 bases, leaving 10 bases between them.

The J gene is TRBJ2-3, the V gene TRBV2; a weak D match, TRBD1 (7 bases). Trimming pared 7 bases from V and 3 bases from J, leaving 17 bases between. CDR1 is SNHLY, CDR2 FYNNEI, per germline. The CDR3 runs 15 residues. The CDR3 coding sequence is TGTGCCAGCATCGATACAGGGGAGGCAACAGATACGCAGTATTTT. As protein: CASIDTGEATDTQYF.

This clonotype appeared a single time. This sequence may be a read error, since a much larger clone differs from it by one base. The J gene is TRBJ1-5, the V gene TRBV25-1; D might be TRBD1 (5 bases). Germline CDR1 reads MGHDK; CDR2 reads SYGVNS. This CDR3 has 13 amino acids. Written as DNA, the CDR3 is TGTGTCAGCAGTGCATCAGGGAATCAGCCCCAGCATTTT. Protein: CVSSASGNQPQHF.

Many counts were recorded for this clonotype. The chain employs TRBV7-2 and TRBJ2-7; no definite D call. Germline V gives CDR1 SGHTA, CDR2 FQGNSA. Between the trimmed V and J ends, which lost 5 bases and 0 bases, there was a span of 5 bases. The CDR3 has 12 amino acids. DNA of the CDR3: TGTGCCAGCAGCCCTAGCTCCTACGAGCAGTACGTC. It specifies CASSPSSYEQYV.

This sequence joins TRBV7-6 and TRBJ1-3, with 10 bases fitting TRBD1. The CDR3 loop spans 16 amino acids. Germline V gives CDR1 SGHVS, CDR2 FNYEAQ. Trimming at V came to 2 bases and at J to 2 bases, leaving 3 bases not matched to a gene. CDR3: CASSLRTGGPGNTIYF. DNA for the CDR3: TGTGCCAGCAGCTTACGGACAGGGGGTCCTGGAAACACCATATATTTT.